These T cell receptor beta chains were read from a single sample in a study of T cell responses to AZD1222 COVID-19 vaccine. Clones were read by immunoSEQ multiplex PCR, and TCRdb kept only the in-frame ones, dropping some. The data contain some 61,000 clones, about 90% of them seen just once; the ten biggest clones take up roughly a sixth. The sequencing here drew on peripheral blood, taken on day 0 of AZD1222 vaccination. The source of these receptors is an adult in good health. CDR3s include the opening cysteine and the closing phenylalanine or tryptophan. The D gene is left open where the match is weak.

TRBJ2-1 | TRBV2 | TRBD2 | CASTPLGEGSYNEQFF | TGTGCCAGCACCCCCTTGGGGGAGGGGAGTTACAATGAGCAGTTCTTC
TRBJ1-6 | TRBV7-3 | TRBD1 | CASSFGQGGSPLHF | TGTGCCAGCAGCTTTGGACAGGGAGGTTCACCCCTCCACTTT
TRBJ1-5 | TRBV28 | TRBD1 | CASRRTGNGQPQHF | TGTGCCAGCAGGCGGACAGGGAACGGTCAGCCCCAGCATTTT
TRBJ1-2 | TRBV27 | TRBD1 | CASSWTGTANYGYTF | TGTGCCAGCAGCTGGACCGGGACAGCTAACTATGGCTACACCTTC
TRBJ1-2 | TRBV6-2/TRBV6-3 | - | CASSEDGNYGYTF | TGTGCCAGCAGCGAGGACGGAAACTATGGCTACACCTTC
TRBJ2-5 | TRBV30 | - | CAWSVQAIETQYF | TGTGCCTGGAGTGTACAGGCAATTGAGACCCAGTACTTC
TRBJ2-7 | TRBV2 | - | CASSDQGEDGPYEQYF | TGTGCCAGCAGTGATCAAGGGGAGGATGGCCCCTACGAGCAGTACTTC
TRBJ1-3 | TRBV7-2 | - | CASSLARGNSGNTIYF | TGTGCCAGCAGCTTAGCGCGAGGGAACTCTGGAAACACCATATATTTT
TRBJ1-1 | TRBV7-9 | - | CASSLTQLNTEAFF | TGTGCCAGCAGCTTAACTCAGTTGAACACTGAAGCTTTCTTT
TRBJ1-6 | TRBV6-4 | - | CASGGRSTYNSPLHF | TGTGCCAGCGGAGGACGGAGTACGTATAATTCACCCCTCCACTTT
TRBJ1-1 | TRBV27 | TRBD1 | CASSLGRGATGNTEAFF | TGTGCCAGCAGTTTAGGCAGGGGGGCGACGGGGAACACTGAAGCTTTCTTT
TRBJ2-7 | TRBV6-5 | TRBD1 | CASSYPGQGRDEQYF | TGTGCCAGCAGTTACCCGGGACAGGGGAGGGACGAGCAGTACTTC
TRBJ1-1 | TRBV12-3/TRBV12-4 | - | CASSLFRYTEAFF | TGTGCCAGCAGTTTATTCAGGTACACTGAAGCTTTCTTT
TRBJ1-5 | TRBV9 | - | CASSVGGSSNQPQHF | TGTGCCAGCAGCGTAGGGGGCAGCTCCAATCAGCCCCAGCATTTT
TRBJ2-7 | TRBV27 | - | CASRSGYEQYF | TGTGCCAGCAGGTCGGGCTACGAGCAGTACTTC
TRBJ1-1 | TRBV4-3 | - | CASSQGLLNTEAFF | TGCGCCAGCAGCCAAGGGCTCCTGAACACTGAAGCTTTCTTT
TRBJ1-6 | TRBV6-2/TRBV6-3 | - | CASSSQGKGSPLHF | TGTGCCAGCAGTTCACAGGGAAAAGGCTCACCCCTCCACTTT
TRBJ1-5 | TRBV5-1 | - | CASSPSGNQPQHF | TGCGCCAGCAGCCCGTCGGGCAATCAGCCCCAGCATTTT
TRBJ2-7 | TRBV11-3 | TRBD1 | CASSLGAGGPYEQYF | TGTGCCAGCAGCTTAGGAGCAGGGGGTCCCTACGAGCAGTACTTC
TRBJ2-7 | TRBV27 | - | CASSSPTRYEQYF | TGTGCCAGCAGTTCCCCGACCCGCTACGAGCAGTACTTC
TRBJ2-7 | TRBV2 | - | CASKITGPGEQYF | TGTGCCAGCAAAATTACAGGGCCCGGCGAGCAGTACTTC
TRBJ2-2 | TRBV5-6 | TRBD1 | CASNRDRAHSNTGELFF | TGTGCCAGCAACCGGGACAGGGCCCACTCGAACACCGGGGAGCTGTTTTTT
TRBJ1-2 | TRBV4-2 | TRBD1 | CASSQEATGDSYGYTF | TGTGCCAGCAGCCAAGAGGCGACAGGGGATTCCTATGGCTACACCTTC
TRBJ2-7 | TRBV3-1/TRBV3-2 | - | CASSQEGGYTYYEQYF | TGTGCCAGCAGCCAAGAGGGGGGCTATACCTACTACGAGCAGTACTTC
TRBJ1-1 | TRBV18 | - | CASSPTVQGTSEAFF | TGTGCCAGCTCACCGACTGTACAGGGTACATCTGAAGCTTTCTTT
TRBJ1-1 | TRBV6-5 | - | CASSYSDRYGPEAFF | TGTGCCAGCAGTTACTCTGACAGATACGGGCCTGAAGCTTTCTTT
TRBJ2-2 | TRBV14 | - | CASSQDRLETGELFF | TGTGCCAGCAGCCAAGATAGACTTGAAACCGGGGAGCTGTTTTTT